Below, one T cell receptor (beta chain) is given with its context. Its antigen is unknown. The data are from a study of shared clonotypes between healthy human individuals. Study-level background: Donor composition was a couple of women and a few men, aged 18 to 49.

CDR3 size: 23 residues. Naive CD8 cells, CD45RO-negative and positively selected for CCR7, excluded terminally differentiated effector memory CD45RA+ cells. TCRdb keeps only in-frame clones here, not all; method: immunoSEQ multiplex PCR. The sample has roughly 2 million clones, over 85% seen once. Findings of the study overall: The researchers took only blood, and tissue repertoires probably look different. Larger estimated richness was generally seen in naive subsets than in memory subsets. Sorted-subset sequencing was shown by rarefaction to be incomplete despite large depth.

The source material was naive CD8+ T cells sorted from blood. The chain joins TRBV1 to TRBJ1-5; TRBD1 reflects the table's D call only, with no check against the DNA. TRBV1 is flagged as a pseudogene. This clonotype originated in a man between 18 and 29 years old in good health. Here the CDR3 DNA reads TGCACCAGCAGCCGAGCCCAACGCCCACAATCAGTGCAGGGGGCTTGGTGGAATCAGCCCCAGCATTTT. Its protein is CTSSRAQRPQSVQGAWWNQPQHF.